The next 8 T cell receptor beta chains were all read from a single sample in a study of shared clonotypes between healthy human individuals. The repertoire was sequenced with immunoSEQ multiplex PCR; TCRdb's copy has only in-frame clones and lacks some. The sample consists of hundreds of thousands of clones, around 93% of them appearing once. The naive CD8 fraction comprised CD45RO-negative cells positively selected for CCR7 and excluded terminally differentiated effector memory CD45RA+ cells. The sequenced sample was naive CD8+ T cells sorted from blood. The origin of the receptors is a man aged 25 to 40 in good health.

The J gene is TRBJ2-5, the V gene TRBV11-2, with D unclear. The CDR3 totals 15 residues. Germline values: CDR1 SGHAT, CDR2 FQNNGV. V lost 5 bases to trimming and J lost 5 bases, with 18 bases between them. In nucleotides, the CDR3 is TGTGCCAGCAGCCCAGATTGGGCCCCGCGGGAGACCCAGTACTTC. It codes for CASSPDWAPRETQYF.

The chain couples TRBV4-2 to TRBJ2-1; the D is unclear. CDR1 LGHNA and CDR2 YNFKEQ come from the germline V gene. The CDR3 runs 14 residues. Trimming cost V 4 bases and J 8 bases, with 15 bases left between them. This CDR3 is CASSPDVRPDEQFF. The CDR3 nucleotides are TGTGCCAGCAGCCCGGATGTAAGGCCAGATGAGCAGTTCTTC.

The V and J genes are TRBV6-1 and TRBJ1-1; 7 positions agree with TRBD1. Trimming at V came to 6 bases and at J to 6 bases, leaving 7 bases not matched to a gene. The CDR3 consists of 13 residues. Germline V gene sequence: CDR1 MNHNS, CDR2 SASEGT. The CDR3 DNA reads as TGTGCCAGCAGCCTCAGGGGGGTACCTGAAGCTTTCTTT. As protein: CASSLRGVPEAFF.

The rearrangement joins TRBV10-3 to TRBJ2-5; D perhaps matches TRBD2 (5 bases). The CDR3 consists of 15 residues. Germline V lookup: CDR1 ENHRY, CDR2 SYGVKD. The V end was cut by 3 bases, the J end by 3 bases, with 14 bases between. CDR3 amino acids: CAISDGSGGEETQYF. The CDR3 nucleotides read TGTGCCATCAGTGATGGAAGCGGTGGCGAAGAGACCCAGTACTTC.

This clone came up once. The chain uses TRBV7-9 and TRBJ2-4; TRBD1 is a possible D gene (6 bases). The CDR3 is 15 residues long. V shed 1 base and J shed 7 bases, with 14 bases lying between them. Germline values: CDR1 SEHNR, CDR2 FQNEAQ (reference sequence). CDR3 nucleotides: TGTGCCAGCAGCTTAGAGGCAGGGGCGAGTAACATTCAGTACTTC. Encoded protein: CASSLEAGASNIQYF.

The DNA of the CDR3 is TGTGCCAGCAGTTCGGCCAGCAATGAGCAGTTCTTC. Amino acid sequence: CASSSASNEQFF. This sequence joins TRBV27 and TRBJ2-1; D remains ambiguous. V was trimmed by 4 bases and J by 6 bases, leaving 7 bases between them. The CDR3 runs to 12 residues. Per the germline V gene, CDR1 is MNHEY and CDR2 is SMNVEV (reference sequence).

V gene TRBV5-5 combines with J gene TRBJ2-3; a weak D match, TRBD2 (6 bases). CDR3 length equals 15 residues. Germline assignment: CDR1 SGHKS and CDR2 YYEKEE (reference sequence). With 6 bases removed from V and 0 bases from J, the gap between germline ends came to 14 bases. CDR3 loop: CASTLLAESTDTQYF. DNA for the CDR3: TGTGCCAGCACGCTACTAGCAGAAAGCACAGATACGCAGTATTTT. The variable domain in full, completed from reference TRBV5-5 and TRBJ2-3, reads DAGVTQSPTHLIKTRGQQVTLRCSPISGHKSVSWYQQVLGQGPQFIFQYYEKEERGRGNFPDRFSARQFPNYSSELNVNALLLGDSALYLCASTLLAESTDTQYFGPGTRLTVL.

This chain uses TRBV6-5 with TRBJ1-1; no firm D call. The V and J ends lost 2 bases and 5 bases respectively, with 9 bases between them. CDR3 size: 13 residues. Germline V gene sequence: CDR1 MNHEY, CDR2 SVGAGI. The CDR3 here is CASSYDDMTEAFF. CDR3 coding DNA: TGTGCCAGCAGTTACGATGACATGACTGAAGCTTTCTTT.